This entry lists 10 T cell receptor beta chains sequenced from one sample in a study of chemoradiotherapy in HPV16-positive cancers. Produced via immunoSEQ multiplex PCR; TCRdb's table is partial and in-frame only. The sample includes about 68,000 clones, about 88% of them seen just once. The specimen comprised blood, sampled from a patient who underwent chemoradiotherapy. These receptors were taken from a human donor with HPV-associated anogenital cancer.

The chain uses TRBV28 and TRBJ1-4; D not certain. Trimming stripped 2 bases from V and 0 bases from J, with 4 bases between. The CDR3 is made up of 14 amino acids. Germline V gives CDR1 MDHEN, CDR2 SYDVKM. The CDR3 sequence: CASSLGSTNEKLFF. The CDR3 DNA reads TGTGCCAGCAGTTTAGGGTCAACTAATGAAAAACTGTTTTTT.

The chain is built from TRBV18 and TRBJ2-5; 11 nucleotides align to TRBD2. V was clipped by 5 bases and J by 3 bases; unmatched bases: 8. The CDR3 length is 16 residues. Germline lookup yields CDR1 KGHSH and CDR2 LQKENI. The CDR3 here is CASSKTGTSGEETQYF. In nucleotides, the CDR3 is TGTGCCAGCTCAAAAACGGGGACTAGCGGAGAAGAGACCCAGTACTTC.

The chain links TRBV29-1 to TRBJ2-2; possibly TRBD1 or TRBD2 for D (5 bases each). The CDR3 is made up of 13 amino acids. Trimming took off 7 bases at V and 5 bases at J, with 14 bases between the two ends. Per the germline V gene, CDR1 is SQVTM and CDR2 is ANQGSEA. CDR3 sequence (DNA): TGCAGCGCGGGACCAAGGGGTACCGGGGAGCTGTTTTTT. Translating it yields CSAGPRGTGELFF.

The J gene is TRBJ1-2, the V gene TRBV2; TRBD1 matches 9 bases. Looked up from germline, CDR1 is SNHLY and CDR2 is FYNNEI. This CDR3 is built from 14 residues. V was clipped by 4 bases and J by 5 bases; unmatched bases: 5. CDR3 sequence reads: CASSVQQGAYGYTF. CDR3 DNA sequence: TGTGCCAGCAGTGTTCAACAGGGGGCATATGGCTACACCTTC.

This chain uses TRBV5-1 with TRBJ1-1, with D perhaps TRBD1 (5 bases). Per the germline V gene, CDR1 is SGHRS and CDR2 is YFSETQ. This CDR3 is built from 15 residues. V lost 2 bases and J 0 bases, leaving 11 bases between the germline ends. CDR3 amino acids: CASSFGADVNTEAFF. CDR3 coding DNA: TGCGCCAGCAGCTTTGGGGCCGACGTGAACACTGAAGCTTTCTTT.

The rearrangement joins TRBV5-4 to TRBJ2-7; no clear D gene. The CDR3 spans 14 residues. The V and J ends lost 3 bases and 2 bases respectively, with 12 bases between them. Germline V gene sequence: CDR1 SGHNT, CDR2 YYREEE (reference sequence). The CDR3 DNA reads as TGTGCCAGCAGCTCCTCGGTCTCGCCCTACGAGCAGTACTTC. Translated: CASSSSVSPYEQYF.

This chain links TRBV4-1 with TRBJ2-7; D gene unclear. The CDR3 length is 15 residues. From germline, CDR1 is MGHRA and CDR2 YSYEKL. Trimming shortened V by 2 bases and J by 3 bases, and 14 bases separated the two germline ends. CDR3 sequence reads: CASSQIRDTGYEQYF. The CDR3 DNA reads TGCGCCAGCAGCCAAATACGCGACACGGGCTACGAGCAGTACTTC.

The rearrangement uses TRBV6-1 and TRBJ2-3; tentative D call: TRBD2 (7 bases). The CDR3 covers 16 residues. Trimming left V 3 bases short and J 3 bases short, with 16 bases between. Per the germline V gene, CDR1 is MNHNS and CDR2 is SASEGT. CDR3 amino acids: CASSDSRGRGTDTQYF. In DNA form, the CDR3 reads TGTGCCAGCAGTGACAGCCGGGGGCGGGGGACAGATACGCAGTATTTT.

The chain combines TRBV28 with TRBJ1-2; D gene ambiguous. Germline V gene sequence: CDR1 MDHEN, CDR2 SYDVKM. CDR3 length: 14 residues. V gave up 1 base and J gave up 3 bases, with 9 bases separating them. CDR3 loop: CASSLSQSYYGYTF. Here the CDR3 DNA reads TGTGCCAGCAGTTTATCGCAGTCTTACTATGGCTACACCTTC.

This clone was seen only once. The CDR3 DNA is TGCGCCAGCAGCTTAGACAGGGGGCAAGAGACCCAGTACTTC. As protein: CASSLDRGQETQYF. The genes are TRBV5-1 and TRBJ2-5; 9 positions agree with TRBD1. The CDR3 extends over 14 amino acids. CDR1 SGHRS and CDR2 YFSETQ come from the germline V gene. The trim removed 2 bases at V and 2 bases at J, leaving 1 base unmatched.